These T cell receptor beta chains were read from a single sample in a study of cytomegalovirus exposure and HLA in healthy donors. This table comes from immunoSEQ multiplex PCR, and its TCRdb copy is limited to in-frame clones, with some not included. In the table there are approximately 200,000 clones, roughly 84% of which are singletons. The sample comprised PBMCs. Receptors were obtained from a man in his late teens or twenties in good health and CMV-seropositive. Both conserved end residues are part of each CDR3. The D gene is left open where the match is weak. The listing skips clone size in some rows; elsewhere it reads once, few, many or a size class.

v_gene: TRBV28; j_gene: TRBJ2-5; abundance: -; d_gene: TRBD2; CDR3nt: TGTGCCAGCAGCCGGGCCAGCGGGAGAGTGGAGACCCAGTACTTC; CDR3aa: CASSRASGRVETQYF
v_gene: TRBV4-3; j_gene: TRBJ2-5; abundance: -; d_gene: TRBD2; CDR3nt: TGCGCCAGGAGGGGACTAGCGGGAGGGTTGAGGGAGACCCAGTACTTC; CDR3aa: CARRGLAGGLRETQYF
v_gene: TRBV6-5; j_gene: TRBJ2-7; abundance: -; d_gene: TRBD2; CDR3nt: TGTGCCAGCAGTTACGACGGGACTAGCGGGTACGAGCAGTACTTC; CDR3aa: CASSYDGTSGYEQYF
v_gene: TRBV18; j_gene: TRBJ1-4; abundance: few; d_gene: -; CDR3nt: TGTGCCAGCTCACCGCCACCCGGTAATGAAAAACTGTTTTTT; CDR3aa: CASSPPPGNEKLFF
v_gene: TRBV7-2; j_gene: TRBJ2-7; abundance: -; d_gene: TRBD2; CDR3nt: TGTGCCAGCAGCAGCGGGGTACTGGGCTACGAGCAGTACTTC; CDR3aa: CASSSGVLGYEQYF
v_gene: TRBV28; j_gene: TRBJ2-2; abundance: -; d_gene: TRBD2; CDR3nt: TGTGCCAGCCGGGTCTCGGGACTAGCGGGAAACACCGGGGAGCTGTTTTTT; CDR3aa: CASRVSGLAGNTGELFF
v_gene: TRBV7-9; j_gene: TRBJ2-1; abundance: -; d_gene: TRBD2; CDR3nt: TGTGCCAGCCGAGGGACTAGCGCCTACAATGAGCAGTTCTTC; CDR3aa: CASRGTSAYNEQFF
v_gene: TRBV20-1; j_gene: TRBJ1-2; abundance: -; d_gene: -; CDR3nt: TGCAGTGCTAATTCATTTTATGGCTACACCTTC; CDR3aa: CSANSFYGYTF
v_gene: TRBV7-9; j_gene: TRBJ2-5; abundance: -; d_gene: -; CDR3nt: TGTGCCAGCAGCTCCAGGGGTAGGGGACAAGAGACCCAGTACTTC; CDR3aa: CASSSRGRGQETQYF
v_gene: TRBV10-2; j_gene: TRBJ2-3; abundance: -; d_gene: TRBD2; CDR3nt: TGCGCCAGCAGAGGGACTAGCAGATATAGCACAGATACGCAGTATTTT; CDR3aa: CASRGTSRYSTDTQYF
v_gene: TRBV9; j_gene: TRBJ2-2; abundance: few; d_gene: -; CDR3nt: TGTGCCAGCAGCGTAGCGGTGCAGACTAACACCGGGGAGCTGTTTTTT; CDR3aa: CASSVAVQTNTGELFF
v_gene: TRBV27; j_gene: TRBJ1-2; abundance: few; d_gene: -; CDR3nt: TGTGCCAGCAGTGGCACAGGGAATTATGGCTACACCTTC; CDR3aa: CASSGTGNYGYTF
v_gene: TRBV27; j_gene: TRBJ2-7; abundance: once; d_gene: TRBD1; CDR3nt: TGTGCCAGCAGTTTCGGTCCCCGAACGGGACAGGCGGTCGAGCAGTACTTC; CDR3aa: CASSFGPRTGQAVEQYF
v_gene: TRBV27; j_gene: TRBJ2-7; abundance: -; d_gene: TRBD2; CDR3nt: TGTGCCAGCTGGGGACTAGCGGGAGCGGGGAAATACGAGCAGTACTTC; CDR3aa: CASWGLAGAGKYEQYF
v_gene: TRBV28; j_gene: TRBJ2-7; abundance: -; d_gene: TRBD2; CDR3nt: TGTGCCAGCAAGGCTAGCGGGAGTTCCTACGAGCAGTACTTC; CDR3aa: CASKASGSSYEQYF
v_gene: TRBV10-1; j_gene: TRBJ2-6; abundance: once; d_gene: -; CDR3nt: TGCGCCAGCAGTGAGGTGAACAGGGCTGGGGCCAACGTCCTGACTTTC; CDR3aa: CASSEVNRAGANVLTF
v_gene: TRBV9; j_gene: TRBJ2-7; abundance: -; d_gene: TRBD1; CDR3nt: TGTGCCAGCAGCGCTGGGACAGATTCCTACGAGCAGTACTTC; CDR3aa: CASSAGTDSYEQYF
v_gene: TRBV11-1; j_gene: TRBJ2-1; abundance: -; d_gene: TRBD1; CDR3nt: TGTGCCAGCGTCGGGGGAGGACAGGGTGGAAGTGAGCAGTTCTTC; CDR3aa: CASVGGGQGGSEQFF
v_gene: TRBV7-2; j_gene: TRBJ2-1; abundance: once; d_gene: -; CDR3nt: TGTGCCAGCAGCTTAGTCCCTGGCGGGACCTTCTCCTACAATGAGCAGTTCTTC; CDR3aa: CASSLVPGGTFSYNEQFF
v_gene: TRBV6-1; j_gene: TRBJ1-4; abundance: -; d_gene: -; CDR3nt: TGTGCCAGCAGCCCAGACAGCTTAACTGAAAAACTGTTTTTT; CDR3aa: CASSPDSLTEKLFF
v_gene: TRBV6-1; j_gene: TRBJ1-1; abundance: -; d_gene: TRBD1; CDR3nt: TGTGCCAGCAGTGCACAGGGGCGGAACACTGAAGCTTTCTTT; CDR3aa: CASSAQGRNTEAFF
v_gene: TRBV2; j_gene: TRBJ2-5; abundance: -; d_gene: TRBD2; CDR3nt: TGTGCCAGCAGGGGACTAGCGGGAGGACTCGGAGAGACCCAGTACTTC; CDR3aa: CASRGLAGGLGETQYF
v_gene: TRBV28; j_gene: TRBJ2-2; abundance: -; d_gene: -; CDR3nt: TGTGCCAGCAGGAAGACGGGTCGGGGCACCGGGGAGCTGTTTTTT; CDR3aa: CASRKTGRGTGELFF
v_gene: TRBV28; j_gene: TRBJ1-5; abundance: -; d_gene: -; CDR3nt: TGTGCCAGCAGTTTAGGGGGCCCGCCGTATCAGCCCCAGCATTTT; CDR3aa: CASSLGGPPYQPQHF
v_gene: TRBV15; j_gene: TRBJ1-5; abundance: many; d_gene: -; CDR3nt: TGTGCCACCAGCAGAGATCTAACCGAGGCGTTAGACCAGCCCCAGCATTTT; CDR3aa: CATSRDLTEALDQPQHF
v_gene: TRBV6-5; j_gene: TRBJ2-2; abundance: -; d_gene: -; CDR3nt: TGTGCCAGCAGCCGCAGGGTCGGCGGGGAGCTGTTTTTT; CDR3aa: CASSRRVGGELFF
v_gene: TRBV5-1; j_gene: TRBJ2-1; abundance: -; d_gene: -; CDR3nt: TGCGCCAGCAGATCCGTGGGGAGTGTATCCTACAATGAGCAGTTCTTC; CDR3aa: CASRSVGSVSYNEQFF
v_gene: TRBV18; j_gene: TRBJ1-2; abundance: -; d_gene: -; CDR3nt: TGTGCCAGCTCACCTGAGACTACCCCATATGGCTACACCTTC; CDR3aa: CASSPETTPYGYTF
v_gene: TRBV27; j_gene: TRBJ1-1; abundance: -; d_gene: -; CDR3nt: TGTGCCAGCAGTCCGCTGGGTGAGGTGGACACTGAAGCTTTCTTT; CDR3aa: CASSPLGEVDTEAFF
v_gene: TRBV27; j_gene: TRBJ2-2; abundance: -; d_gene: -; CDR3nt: TGTGCCAGCAGTTTCCTTGCTGGAGCGCTGGCCGGGGAGCTGTTTTTT; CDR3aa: CASSFLAGALAGELFF
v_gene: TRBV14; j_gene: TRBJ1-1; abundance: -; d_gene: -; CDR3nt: TGTGCCAGCAGTCGAGGCCCCCAACCTGAAGCTTTCTTT; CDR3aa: CASSRGPQPEAFF
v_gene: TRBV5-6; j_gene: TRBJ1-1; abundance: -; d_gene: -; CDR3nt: TGTGCCAGCAGCATTTATAACACTGAAGCTTTCTTT; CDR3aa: CASSIYNTEAFF
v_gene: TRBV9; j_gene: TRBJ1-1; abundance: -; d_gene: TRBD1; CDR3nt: TGTGCCAGCAGCATGGACAGGGATAATGAAGCTTTCTTT; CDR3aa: CASSMDRDNEAFF
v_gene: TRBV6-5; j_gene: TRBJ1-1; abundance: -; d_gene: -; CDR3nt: TGTGCCAGCAGTTCGTACATGAACACTGAAGCTTTCTTT; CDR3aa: CASSSYMNTEAFF
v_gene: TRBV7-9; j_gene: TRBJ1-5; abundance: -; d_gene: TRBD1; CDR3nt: TGTGCCAGCAGCATGGGGACAGGGGACAATCAGCCCCAGCATTTT; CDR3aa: CASSMGTGDNQPQHF
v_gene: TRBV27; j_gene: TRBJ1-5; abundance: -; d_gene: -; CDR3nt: TGTGCCAGCAGTGCCGGGGGGTATAGCAATCAGCCCCAGCATTTT; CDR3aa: CASSAGGYSNQPQHF
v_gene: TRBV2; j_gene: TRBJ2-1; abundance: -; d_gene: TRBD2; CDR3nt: TGTGCCAGCCTCGAGACTAGCGGGCTGAACAATGAGCAGTTCTTC; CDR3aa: CASLETSGLNNEQFF
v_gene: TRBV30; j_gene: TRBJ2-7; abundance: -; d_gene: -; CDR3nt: TGTGCCTTTTCAACAGGGAACGAGTACGAGCAGTACTTC; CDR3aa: CAFSTGNEYEQYF
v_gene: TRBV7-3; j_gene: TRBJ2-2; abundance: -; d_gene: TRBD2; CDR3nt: TGTGCCAGCAGCCTTACTGGAGGGACTACGAACACCGGGGAGCTGTTTTTT; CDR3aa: CASSLTGGTTNTGELFF
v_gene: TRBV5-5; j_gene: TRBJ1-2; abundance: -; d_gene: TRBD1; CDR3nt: TGTGCCAGCAGCCAGGACAGGGCGGGCTACACCTTC; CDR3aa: CASSQDRAGYTF
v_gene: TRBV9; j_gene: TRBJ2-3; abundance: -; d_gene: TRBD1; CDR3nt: TGTGCCAGCAGCGTCCGCCCGACAGGGGTGGATACGCAGTATTTT; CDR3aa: CASSVRPTGVDTQYF
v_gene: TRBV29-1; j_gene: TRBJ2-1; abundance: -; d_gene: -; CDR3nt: TGCAGCGTTGAAGATCTACTAGTTGAGGAGCAGTTCTTC; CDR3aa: CSVEDLLVEEQFF
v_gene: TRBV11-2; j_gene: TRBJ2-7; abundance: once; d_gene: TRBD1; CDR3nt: TGTGCCAGCAGCTGGGGACAGGGGTACGAGCAGTACTTC; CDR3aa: CASSWGQGYEQYF
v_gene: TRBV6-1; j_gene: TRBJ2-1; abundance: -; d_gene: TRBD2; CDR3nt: TGTGCCAGCAGAGACACTAGCGGGAGAGTCAATGAGCAGTTCTTC; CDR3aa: CASRDTSGRVNEQFF
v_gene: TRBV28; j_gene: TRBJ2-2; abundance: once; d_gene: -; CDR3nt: TGTGCCAGCAGTTATAGGGGACTGAACACCGGGGAGCTGTTTTTT; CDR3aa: CASSYRGLNTGELFF